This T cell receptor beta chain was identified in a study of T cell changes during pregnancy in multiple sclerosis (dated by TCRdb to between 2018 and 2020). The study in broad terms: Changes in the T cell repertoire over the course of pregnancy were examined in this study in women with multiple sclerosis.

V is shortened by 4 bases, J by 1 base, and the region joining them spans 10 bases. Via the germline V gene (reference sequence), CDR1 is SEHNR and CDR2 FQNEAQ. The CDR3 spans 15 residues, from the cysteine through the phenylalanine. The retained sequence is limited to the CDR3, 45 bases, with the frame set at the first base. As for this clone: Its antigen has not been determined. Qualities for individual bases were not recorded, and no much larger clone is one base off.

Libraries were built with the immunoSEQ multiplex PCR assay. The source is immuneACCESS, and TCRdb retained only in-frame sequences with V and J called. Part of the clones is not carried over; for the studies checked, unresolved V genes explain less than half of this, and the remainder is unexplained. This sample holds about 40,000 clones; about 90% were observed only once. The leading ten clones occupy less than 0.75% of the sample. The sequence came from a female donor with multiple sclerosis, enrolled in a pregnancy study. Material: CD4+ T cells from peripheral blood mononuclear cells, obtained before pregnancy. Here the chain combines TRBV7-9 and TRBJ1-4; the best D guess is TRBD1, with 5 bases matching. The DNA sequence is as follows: TGTGCCAGCAGCTCCACAGGCTTAACTAATGAAAAACTGTTTTTT. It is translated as CASSSTGLTNEKLFF.